These 32 T cell receptor beta chains share one sample of origin, sequenced in a study of T cells expressing NK-cell markers. One entry per CDR3 protein, without DNA, is what TCRdb gives after re-calling the 5' RACE reads. The record lists fewer than 550,000 distinct CDR3 sequences, of which the ten most abundant hold 1.4%. Material for sequencing was blood T cells: a sorted CD56 or NKG2C T cell subset, CD4+ or CD8+ T cells, or bulk PBMC T cells (not recorded which). The receptors shown here come from a woman aged 50 to 60 in good health.

V usage is TRBV2 and J usage is TRBJ2-3; TCRdb reports TRBD1, a call that lacks DNA to check it against. The CDR3 has 15 residues. Per germline, CDR1 SNHLY and CDR2 FYNNEI. CDR3 region: CASRTDRGLTDTQYF.

The rearrangement uses TRBV6-1 and TRBJ1-1; without DNA, the TCRdb call of TRBD1 cannot be checked. CDR1 MNHNS and CDR2 SASEGT come from the germline V gene. The CDR3 contains 14 residues. The CDR3 here is CASIQRGWNTEAFF.

The V call is TRBV3-1, the J call TRBJ2-7; with no DNA, the TCRdb D assignment of TRBD1 cannot be verified. The CDR3 loop spans 13 amino acids. Germline V gene lookup returns CDR1 LGHDT and CDR2 YNNKEL (reference sequence). The CDR3 protein is CASSAEGSEQQYF.

The rearrangement joins TRBV7-2 to TRBJ2-3; with no DNA, the TCRdb D assignment of TRBD1 cannot be verified. Germline assignment: CDR1 SGHTA and CDR2 FQGNSA. The CDR3 extends over 14 amino acids. The CDR3 loop is CASSLSSLTDTQYF.

This rearrangement joins TRBV15 to TRBJ2-7. Looked up from germline, CDR1 is LNHNV and CDR2 is YYDKDF (reference sequence). CDR3 length: 13 residues. Here the CDR3 reads CATSRDVAAEQYF.

The V gene is TRBV6-6, the J gene TRBJ2-3. Per germline, CDR1 MNHNY and CDR2 SVGAGI (reference sequence). This CDR3 is built from 15 residues. CDR3 amino acids: CASSDPRGSVDTQYF.

The genes are TRBV7-9 and TRBJ2-2; TCRdb's assignment of TRBD1 cannot be checked, as there is no DNA. CDR1 and CDR2 (germline): SEHNR, FQNEAQ (reference sequence). The CDR3 has 13 residues. CDR3 loop: CASNPRQVGELFF. Drawing the rest from reference TRBV7-9 and TRBJ2-2, the complete variable domain is DTGVSQNPRHKITKRGQNVTFRCDPISEHNRLYWYRQTLGQGPEFLTYFQNEAQLEKSRLLSDRFSAERPKGSFSTLEIQRTEQGDSAMYLCASNPRQVGELFFGEGSRLTVL.

The chain employs TRBV29-1 and TRBJ2-6; TCRdb outputs TRBD1, but without DNA this stays unchecked. In germline, CDR1 is SQVTM, CDR2 ANQGSEA. The CDR3 length is 14 residues. The CDR3 protein is CSVAGRAGANVLTF. The variable domain in full, completed from reference TRBV29-1 and TRBJ2-6, reads SAVISQKPSRDICQRGTSLTIQCQVDSQVTMMFWYRQQPGQSLTLIATANQGSEATYESGFVIDKFPISRPNLTFSTLTVSNMSPEDSSIYLCSVAGRAGANVLTFGAGSRLTVL.

V is TRBV24-1 and J is TRBJ1-5; the D call of TRBD1 rests on TCRdb alone, since no DNA is present to check it. From germline, CDR1 is KGHDR and CDR2 SFDVKD. This CDR3 region has 15 residues. This CDR3 is CATSDARGQGQPQHF.

This chain connects TRBV5-1 to TRBJ2-7; TCRdb calls TRBD1, which cannot be checked without DNA. CDR1 and CDR2 (germline): SGHRS, YFSETQ. The length of the CDR3 is 14 residues. The CDR3 reads CASSLLSHSYEQYF.

V and J are TRBV9 and TRBJ2-5. Per germline, CDR1 SGDLS and CDR2 YYNGEE. This CDR3 region has 14 residues. CDR3: CASSVDVGFETQYF.

The chain has TRBV27 and TRBJ1-4. Germline V gives CDR1 MNHEY, CDR2 SMNVEV (reference sequence). The length of the CDR3 is 15 residues. CDR3 sequence reads: CASSLSPMGNEKLFF.

The chain couples TRBV9 to TRBJ2-2; TCRdb names TRBD1, which stays unverified in the absence of DNA. There are 17 residues in the CDR3. Germline V CDR1 and CDR2: SGDLS, YYNGEE. CDR3 loop: CASSVAPGTGVPGELFF.

CDR3 in amino acids: CASSLDRTNEKLFF. V is TRBV5-4 and J is TRBJ1-4. In germline, CDR1 is SGHNT, CDR2 YYREEE (reference sequence). This CDR3 contains 14 residues.

V gene TRBV11-2 combines with J gene TRBJ2-1; TCRdb's D call of TRBD1 is untestable without DNA. This CDR3 has 16 residues. The germline V gene has CDR1 SGHAT and CDR2 FQNNGV. CDR3 protein: CASSRRGGTANNEQFF.

The J gene is TRBJ2-7, the V gene TRBV7-8; the D call from TCRdb, TRBD2, cannot be confirmed without DNA. This CDR3 has 19 residues. Per germline, CDR1 SGHVS and CDR2 FQNEAQ. This CDR3 reads CASSFTMGLAGVRGHEQYF.

J is TRBJ2-3 and V is TRBV5-6; TCRdb indicates TRBD2, and absent DNA this call remains unverified. Per germline, CDR1 SGHDT and CDR2 YYEEEE. The CDR3 loop spans 15 amino acids. The CDR3 spells CASSPGWPSTDTQYF.

The V call is TRBV9, the J call TRBJ2-5; TCRdb gives TRBD2 as the D gene, but with no DNA this cannot be confirmed. This CDR3 contains 15 residues. CDR1 and CDR2 (germline): SGDLS, YYNGEE. CDR3 sequence reads: CASSVDEGSAETQYF.

The chain has TRBV2 and TRBJ2-1; with no DNA, the TCRdb D assignment of TRBD1 cannot be verified. The CDR3 has 14 residues. The germline V gene encodes CDR1 SNHLY and CDR2 FYNNEI. CDR3 region: CASKGETSYNEQFF.

V is TRBV2 and J is TRBJ1-6; TCRdb calls TRBD1, which cannot be checked without DNA. This CDR3 region has 16 residues. Germline CDR1 reads SNHLY; CDR2 reads FYNNEI. This chain's CDR3 is CASSGTGAGIRSPLHF.

The rearrangement links TRBV11-2 to TRBJ1-2. The CDR3 is 15 residues long. Germline lookup yields CDR1 SGHAT and CDR2 FQNNGV. CDR3 in amino acids: CASSLGWSSNYGYTF. The whole variable domain, filled in from reference TRBV11-2 and TRBJ1-2, reads EAGVAQSPRYKIIEKRQSVAFWCNPISGHATLYWYQQILGQGPKLLIQFQNNGVVDDSQLPKDRFSAERLKGVDSTLKIQPAKLEDSAVYLCASSLGWSSNYGYTFGSGTRLTVV.

The chain employs TRBV10-3 and TRBJ2-2; TCRdb proposes TRBD1, but this gene call is untestable without DNA. The CDR3 runs to 16 residues. Germline CDR1 reads ENHRY; CDR2 reads SYGVKD. This chain's CDR3 is CAISESMAGMTGELFF.

The chain carries TRBV10-3 and TRBJ2-1; TCRdb's D call, TRBD1, is unchecked because there is no DNA. Germline V gives CDR1 ENHRY, CDR2 SYGVKD. The CDR3 loop spans 13 amino acids. CDR3 sequence reads: CAISGGTGDPQFF.

The V gene is TRBV6-1, the J gene TRBJ2-5. Germline V CDR1 and CDR2: MNHNS, SASEGT. CDR3 length: 13 residues. The chain's CDR3 is CASSPTYRETQYF.

The genes are TRBV12-3 or TRBV12-4 and TRBJ2-7; lacking DNA, the TRBD1 call made by TCRdb goes unchecked. The CDR3 spans 17 residues. The CDR3 loop is CASRFTSGTGGAYEQYF.

The rearrangement joins TRBV7-2 to TRBJ2-3; as DNA is missing, the TRBD2 call by TCRdb cannot be tested. Germline V lookup: CDR1 SGHTA, CDR2 FQGNSA. The CDR3 covers 16 residues. The CDR3 is CASSPEQAGGVDTQYF.

The V gene is TRBV9, the J gene TRBJ1-6; TCRdb picks TRBD1, but there is no DNA to check that call. This CDR3 is built from 15 residues. The germline V gene has CDR1 SGDLS and CDR2 YYNGEE. CDR3 residues: CASSVRVQGDSPLHF.

The rearrangement uses TRBV12-3 or TRBV12-4 and TRBJ1-5; the D gene TCRdb calls, TRBD1, cannot be checked with no DNA. This CDR3 region has 14 residues. The CDR3 reads CASSSPRRNQPQHF.

The chain carries TRBV9 and TRBJ2-1. The CDR3 extends over 13 amino acids. From germline, CDR1 is SGDLS and CDR2 YYNGEE. CDR3 protein: CASSAAILNEQFF.

J is TRBJ2-7 and V is TRBV11-3. The CDR3 contains 13 residues. CDR1 and CDR2 (germline): SGHNT, YENEEA. This CDR3 is CASSLEASHERYF.

V gene TRBV6-2 or TRBV6-3 combines with J gene TRBJ2-7; TCRdb names TRBD2, which stays unverified in the absence of DNA. Germline V gives CDR1 MNHEY, CDR2 SVGEGT. The CDR3 runs to 15 residues. The CDR3 loop reads CASNPGLAPSYEQYF.

The gene calls are TRBV12-3 or TRBV12-4 and TRBJ1-2. This CDR3 is 11 amino acids long. The CDR3 sequence is CASSLVYGYTF.